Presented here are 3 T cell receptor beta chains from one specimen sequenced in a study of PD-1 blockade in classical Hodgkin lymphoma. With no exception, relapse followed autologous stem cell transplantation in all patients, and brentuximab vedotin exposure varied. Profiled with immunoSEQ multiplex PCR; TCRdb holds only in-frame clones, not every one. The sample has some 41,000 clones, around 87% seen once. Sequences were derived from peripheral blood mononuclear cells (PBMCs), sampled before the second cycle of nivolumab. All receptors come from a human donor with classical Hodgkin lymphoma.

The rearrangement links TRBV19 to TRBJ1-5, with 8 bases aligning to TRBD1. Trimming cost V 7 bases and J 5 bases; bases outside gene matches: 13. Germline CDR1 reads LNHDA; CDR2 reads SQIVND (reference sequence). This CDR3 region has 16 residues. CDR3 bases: TGTGCCAGTACCCCTATTGGGACAGGTAATTATCAGCCCCAGCATTTT. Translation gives CASTPIGTGNYQPQHF.

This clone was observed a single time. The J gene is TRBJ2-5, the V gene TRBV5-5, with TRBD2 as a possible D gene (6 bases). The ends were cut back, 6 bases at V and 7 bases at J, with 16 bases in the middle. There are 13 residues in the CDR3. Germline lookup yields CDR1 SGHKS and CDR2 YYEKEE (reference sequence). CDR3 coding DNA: TGTGCCAGCATCCCCGGCACGCGGGGGACCCAGTACTTC. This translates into CASIPGTRGTQYF.

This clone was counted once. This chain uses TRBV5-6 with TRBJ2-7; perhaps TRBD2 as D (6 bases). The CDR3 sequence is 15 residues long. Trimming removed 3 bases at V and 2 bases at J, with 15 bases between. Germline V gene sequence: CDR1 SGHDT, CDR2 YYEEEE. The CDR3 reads CASSSMRGGTYEQYF. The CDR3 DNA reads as TGTGCCAGCAGCTCAATGCGGGGAGGAACCTACGAGCAGTACTTC.